This is a list of T cell receptor beta chains from one sample in a study of T cells in localized non-small cell lung cancer. The repertoire was sequenced with immunoSEQ multiplex PCR; TCRdb's copy has only in-frame clones and lacks some. The table shows about 40,000 clones, with around 87% occurring only once. The source was peripheral blood, collected before any cancer treatment. All receptors derive from a man between 18 and 49 years old with stage I lung adenocarcinoma. The CDR3 runs from the conserved cysteine through the conserved F or W.

v_call,j_call,cdr3_aa
TRBV27,TRBJ1-5,CASRPDRDRVQPQHF
TRBV29-1,TRBJ2-3,CSVTRGEDTQYF
TRBV5-1,TRBJ1-1,CASSATVTPNTEAFF
TRBV19,TRBJ2-5,CASSIGQGGQIGTQYF
TRBV19,TRBJ2-2,CASTRGTGELFF
TRBV20-1,TRBJ1-2,CSARGAGYTF
TRBV6-5,TRBJ2-3,CASSSGRHTDTQYF
TRBV28,TRBJ2-5,CASSITSGGETQYF
TRBV4-2,TRBJ2-2,CASSHGTDLKNTGELFF
TRBV18,TRBJ2-5,CASSPPLRGKETQYF
TRBV19,TRBJ1-1,CASSMAGGGNTEAFF
TRBV10-3,TRBJ2-3,CATSDSSDTQYF
TRBV7-2,TRBJ1-3,CASSLSWDRVDGGNTIYF
TRBV7-8,TRBJ2-3,CASSLVASGGAGTDTQYF
TRBV7-2,TRBJ2-5,CASSPGGDRGLRETQYF
TRBV4-2,TRBJ2-7,CASSQEAKSSYEQYF
TRBV5-6,TRBJ2-7,CASLGTGTYEQYF
TRBV10-3,TRBJ2-2,CAISETASDTGELFF
TRBV4-3,TRBJ2-1,CASSQDLHQGASNEQFF
TRBV30,TRBJ1-2,CAWRVDHNYGYTF
TRBV18,TRBJ2-3,CASSQLADTQYF
TRBV6-1,TRBJ1-3,CASSGGGNTIYF
TRBV4-3,TRBJ2-2,CASSQEVARRAGELFF
TRBV28,TRBJ2-5,CASSSGQPQETQYF
TRBV11-2,TRBJ1-1,CASRIPGGNTEAFF
TRBV4-3,TRBJ2-2,CASSQAGRAGELFF
TRBV7-2,TRBJ1-2,CASSPQGGGYGYTF
TRBV30,TRBJ1-1,CAWSQGWTEAFF
TRBV28,TRBJ1-5,CASSLVPYSNQPQHF
TRBV5-4,TRBJ2-7,CASSLAAGSYEQYF
TRBV5-1,TRBJ1-1,CASSPPSGSGTEAFF
TRBV30,TRBJ1-2,CAWTTERGANYGYTF
TRBV10-3,TRBJ2-7,CAISEGQLSGYEQYF
TRBV5-1,TRBJ2-1,CASSPRGGDHNEQFF
TRBV5-1,TRBJ2-2,CASSPAGAGGMNTGELFF
TRBV6-5,TRBJ2-7,CASSYGGTAWEQYF
TRBV6-5,TRBJ1-6,CASSYEGRTTPLHF